The clone carrying this T cell receptor (beta chain) showed up just a few times. Its antigen is unknown. The entry originates in a study of T cell responses to AZD1222 COVID-19 vaccine. V lost 4 bases to trimming and J lost 3 bases; unmatched junction nucleotides: 10. CDR1 and CDR2 (germline): LGHDT, YNNKEL (reference sequence). The CDR3 sequence is 17 residues long. Only in-frame clones appear in the TCRdb table, and some are missing; sequencing was by immunoSEQ multiplex PCR. The sample has 150,000 to 200,000 clones; 80% to 90% are singletons. The study's findings and limits: A reported finding is that nearly half of spike-specific TCRs target unmutated variant regions. With dominance at 160-218 and 743-854, vaccine-associated CD4 TCRs spanned spike. Donors were largely white British and mainly female; clonal diversity was possibly underestimated. Elevations in Spike-specific TCR breadth and depth followed administration of two AZD1222 doses.

This clonotype originated in an adult who received the AZD1222 COVID-19 vaccine. The rearrangement uses TRBV3-1 (or the pseudogene TRBV3-2) and TRBJ2-7; 12 bases are shared with TRBD1. Sample: peripheral blood, taken 28 days after the second AZD1222 dose. This chain's CDR3 is CASSPGQGAAEFYEQYF. For the CDR3, the DNA is TGTGCCAGCAGCCCGGGACAGGGGGCAGCAGAATTCTACGAGCAGTACTTC.